Listed below are T cell receptor beta chains from one sample, sequenced in a study of T cell responses to AZD1222 COVID-19 vaccine. The data were produced by immunoSEQ multiplex PCR, yet TCRdb's version contains in-frame clones alone and is incomplete. The data show approximately 100,000 clones, with approximately 89% seen just once and roughly 20% held by the top ten. Material: peripheral blood, obtained on day 0 of AZD1222 vaccination. These receptors were taken from an adult in good health. CDR3s include the opening cysteine and the closing phenylalanine or tryptophan. D genes are given only for firm matches. A clone size is listed for some rows: how often the clone was seen (once, few, many), or a class if it is expanded.

abundance,len,d_gene,j_gene,v_gene,CDR3aa,CDR3nt
NA,11,NA,TRBJ1-1,TRBV14,CASSQGTRAFF,TGTGCCAGCAGCCAGGGGACGCGAGCTTTCTTT
NA,13,NA,TRBJ2-7,TRBV18,CASSPPGSYEQYF,TGTGCCAGCTCACCGCCGGGTTCCTACGAGCAGTACTTC
NA,14,NA,TRBJ1-6,TRBV10-1,CARYVRALNSPLHF,TGCGCCAGATACGTCCGGGCCTTAAATTCACCCCTCCACTTT
NA,11,NA,TRBJ1-2,TRBV6-2/TRBV6-3,CASSWGYGYTF,TGTGCCAGCAGTTGGGGCTATGGCTACACCTTC
NA,16,NA,TRBJ2-2,TRBV7-2,CASSLGGPKEAGELFF,TGTGCCAGCAGCTTAGGAGGCCCGAAAGAGGCCGGGGAGCTGTTTTTT
NA,14,NA,TRBJ2-7,TRBV11-3,CASSDKDRAYEQYF,TGTGCCAGCAGTGATAAGGACAGAGCCTACGAGCAGTACTTC
NA,12,NA,TRBJ2-7,TRBV19,CASSMQGYEQYF,TGTGCCAGTAGTATGCAGGGCTACGAGCAGTACTTC
NA,15,TRBD2,TRBJ2-1,TRBV11-1,CASSFTGGPWNEQFF,TGTGCCAGCAGCTTCACGGGAGGGCCCTGGAATGAGCAGTTCTTC
NA,13,TRBD1,TRBJ2-7,TRBV6-2/TRBV6-3,CASSYDRDYEQYF,TGTGCCAGCAGTTACGACAGGGACTACGAGCAGTACTTC
many,14,NA,TRBJ1-1,TRBV5-5,CASSGGGQRTEAFF,TGTGCCAGCAGCGGAGGGGGTCAGAGGACTGAAGCTTTCTTT
NA,14,TRBD1,TRBJ1-2,TRBV5-6,CASRKTGGDYGYTF,TGTGCCAGCAGGAAGACAGGGGGCGACTATGGCTACACCTTC
NA,13,TRBD1,TRBJ1-2,TRBV27,CATSGQGGYGYTF,TGTGCCACTTCGGGACAGGGGGGCTATGGCTACACCTTC
NA,14,NA,TRBJ2-1,TRBV9,CASSVGDTYNEQFF,TGTGCCAGCAGCGTCGGGGACACATACAATGAGCAGTTCTTC
NA,13,NA,TRBJ1-5,TRBV6-5,CASSPVSGLSQHF,TGTGCCAGCAGCCCAGTGTCCGGACTGTCCCAGCATTTT
NA,17,TRBD2,TRBJ2-3,TRBV5-4,CASSFPGLAGSTDTQYF,TGTGCCAGCAGCTTTCCGGGACTAGCGGGTAGCACAGATACGCAGTATTTT
once,15,NA,TRBJ2-2,TRBV12-5,CASGFDGSGDMELFF,TGTGCTAGTGGTTTTGACGGCTCGGGGGACATGGAGCTGTTTTTT
once,13,NA,TRBJ1-1,TRBV6-4,CASSVQGNTEAFF,TGTGCCAGCAGTGTTCAGGGGAACACTGAAGCTTTCTTT
NA,11,NA,TRBJ2-1,TRBV28,CASGNYNEQFF,TGTGCCAGCGGGAACTACAATGAGCAGTTCTTC
NA,13,NA,TRBJ2-5,TRBV7-8,CASRPRLQETQYF,TGTGCCAGCAGACCTAGGCTACAAGAGACCCAGTACTTC
NA,15,TRBD1,TRBJ2-7,TRBV19,CASTNPGTGSYEQYF,TGTGCCAGTACCAACCCAGGGACAGGGTCCTACGAGCAGTACTTC
NA,14,NA,TRBJ2-3,TRBV6-6,CASRRAADTDTQYF,TGTGCCAGCAGGCGGGCGGCGGACACAGATACGCAGTATTTT
once,12,NA,TRBJ2-4,TRBV12-3/TRBV12-4,CASSRRGVIQYF,TGTGCCAGCAGCCGCAGGGGAGTAATTCAGTACTTC
once,13,NA,TRBJ1-5,TRBV6-6,CASSLTGSQPQHF,TGTGCCAGCAGTTTGACAGGCTCTCAGCCCCAGCATTTT
once,12,NA,TRBJ1-2,TRBV2,CASSGSRVGYTF,TGTGCCAGCAGCGGCTCAAGGGTTGGCTACACCTTC
NA,16,TRBD2,TRBJ2-1,TRBV24-1,CATSEVHYMGLHEQFF,TGTGCCACCAGTGAAGTGCACTACATGGGACTACACGAGCAGTTCTTC
NA,15,TRBD2,TRBJ2-3,TRBV9,CASTRTSGSADTQYF,TGTGCCAGCACACGTACTAGCGGGAGTGCAGATACGCAGTATTTT
NA,13,NA,TRBJ2-1,TRBV2,CASSEARPGEQFF,TGTGCCAGCAGTGAAGCTAGGCCCGGTGAGCAGTTCTTC
NA,15,NA,TRBJ1-5,TRBV6-5,CASSYSRPDNQPQHF,TGTGCCAGCAGTTACTCCCGACCGGACAATCAGCCCCAGCATTTT
NA,14,TRBD1,TRBJ1-4,TRBV6-5,CASSPRDSNEKLFF,TGTGCCAGCAGTCCCCGGGACAGTAATGAAAAACTGTTTTTT
NA,14,NA,TRBJ2-5,TRBV9,CASSVGVGQETQYF,TGTGCCAGCAGCGTAGGAGTCGGCCAAGAGACCCAGTACTTC
NA,14,NA,TRBJ1-6,TRBV7-9,CASSTQENNSPLHF,TGTGCCAGCAGCACACAGGAGAATAATTCACCCCTCCACTTT
NA,15,NA,TRBJ2-7,TRBV4-3,CASSQERTGIYEQYF,TGCGCCAGCAGCCAAGAGAGAACAGGGATCTACGAGCAGTACTTC
few,17,NA,TRBJ2-6,TRBV28,CATSPLFGGPGANVLTF,TGTGCCACCTCCCCCTTATTTGGGGGGCCAGGGGCCAACGTCCTGACTTTC
NA,14,TRBD1,TRBJ1-6,TRBV5-6,CASSPTGTGSPLHF,TGTGCCAGCAGCCCGACAGGGACAGGTTCACCCCTCCACTTT
NA,14,NA,TRBJ2-1,TRBV7-2,CASSLEWLGGEQFF,TGTGCCAGCAGCTTAGAATGGTTAGGTGGTGAGCAGTTCTTC
once,15,NA,TRBJ2-7,TRBV7-6,CASSLSQTPTYEQYF,TGTGCCAGCAGCTTAAGCCAGACACCGACCTACGAGCAGTACTTC
NA,13,NA,TRBJ1-6,TRBV11-2,CASSEGERFPLHF,TGTGCCAGCAGCGAAGGTGAAAGGTTTCCCCTCCACTTT
NA,14,NA,TRBJ1-1,TRBV6-5,CASSLQGMNSEAFF,TGTGCCAGCAGTTTACAGGGTATGAACTCTGAAGCTTTCTTT
NA,14,NA,TRBJ2-5,TRBV4-2,CASSQEGSAETQYF,TGTGCCAGCAGCCAAGAAGGTAGCGCCGAGACCCAGTACTTC
NA,13,NA,TRBJ2-2,TRBV19,CASSTSEAGELFF,TGTGCCAGTAGTACCTCCGAGGCCGGGGAGCTGTTTTTT